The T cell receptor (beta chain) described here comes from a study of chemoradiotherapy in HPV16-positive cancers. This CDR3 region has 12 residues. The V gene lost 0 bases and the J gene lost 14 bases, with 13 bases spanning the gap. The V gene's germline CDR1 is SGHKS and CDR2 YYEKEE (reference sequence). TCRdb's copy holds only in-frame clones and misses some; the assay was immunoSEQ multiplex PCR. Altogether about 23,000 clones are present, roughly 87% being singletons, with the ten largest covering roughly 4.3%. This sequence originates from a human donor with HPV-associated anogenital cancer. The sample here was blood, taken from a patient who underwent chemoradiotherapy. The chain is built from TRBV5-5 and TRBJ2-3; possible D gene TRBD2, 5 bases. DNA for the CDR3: TGTGCCAGCAGCTTGGGGGAGCCCTCTGTGTATTTT. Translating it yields CASSLGEPSVYF. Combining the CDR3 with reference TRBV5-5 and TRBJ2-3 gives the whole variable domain DAGVTQSPTHLIKTRGQQVTLRCSPISGHKSVSWYQQVLGQGPQFIFQYYEKEERGRGNFPDRFSARQFPNYSSELNVNALLLGDSALYLCASSLGEPSVYFGPGTRLTVL.